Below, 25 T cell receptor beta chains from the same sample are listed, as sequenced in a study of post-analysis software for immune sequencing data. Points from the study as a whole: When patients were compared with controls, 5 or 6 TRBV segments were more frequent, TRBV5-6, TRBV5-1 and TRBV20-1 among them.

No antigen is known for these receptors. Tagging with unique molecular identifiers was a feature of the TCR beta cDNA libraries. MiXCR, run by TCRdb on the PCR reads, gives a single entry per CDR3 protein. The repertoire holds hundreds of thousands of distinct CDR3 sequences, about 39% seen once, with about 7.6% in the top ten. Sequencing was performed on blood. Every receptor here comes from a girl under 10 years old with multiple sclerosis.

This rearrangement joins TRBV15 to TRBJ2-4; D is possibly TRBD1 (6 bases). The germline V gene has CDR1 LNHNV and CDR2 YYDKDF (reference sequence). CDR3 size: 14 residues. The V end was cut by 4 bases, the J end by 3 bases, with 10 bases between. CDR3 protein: CATSTQGFKNIQYF. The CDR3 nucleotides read TGTGCCACCAGCACCCAGGGGTTCAAAAACATTCAGTACTTC. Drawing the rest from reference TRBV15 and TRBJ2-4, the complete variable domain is DAMVIQNPRYQVTQFGKPVTLSCSQTLNHNVMYWYQQKSSQAPKLLFHYYDKDFNNEADTPDNFQSRRPNTSFCFLDIRSPGLGDTAMYLCATSTQGFKNIQYFGAGTRLSVL.

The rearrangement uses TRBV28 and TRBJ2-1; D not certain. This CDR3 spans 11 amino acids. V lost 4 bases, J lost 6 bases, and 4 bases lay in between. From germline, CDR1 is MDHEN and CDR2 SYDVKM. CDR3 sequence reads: CASSYPNEQFF. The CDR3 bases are TGTGCCAGCAGTTATCCCAATGAGCAGTTCTTC.

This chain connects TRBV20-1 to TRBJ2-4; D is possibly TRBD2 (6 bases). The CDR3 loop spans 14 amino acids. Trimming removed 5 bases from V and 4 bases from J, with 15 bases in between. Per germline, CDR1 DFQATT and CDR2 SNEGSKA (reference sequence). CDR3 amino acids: CSAGWDFVKNIQYF. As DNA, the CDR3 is TGCAGTGCTGGTTGGGACTTTGTGAAAAACATTCAGTACTTC.

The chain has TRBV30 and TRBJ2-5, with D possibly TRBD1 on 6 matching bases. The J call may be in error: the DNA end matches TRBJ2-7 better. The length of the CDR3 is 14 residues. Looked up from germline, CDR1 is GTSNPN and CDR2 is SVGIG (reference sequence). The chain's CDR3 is CAWSRFLDSDEQYF. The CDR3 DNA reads TGTGCCTGGAGTCGTTTTTTGGACAGCGACGAGCAGTACTTC.

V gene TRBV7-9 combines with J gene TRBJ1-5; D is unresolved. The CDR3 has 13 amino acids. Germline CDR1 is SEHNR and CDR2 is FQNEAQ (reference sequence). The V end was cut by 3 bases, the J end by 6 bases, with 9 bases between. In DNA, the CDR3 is TGTGCCAGCAGCTTGAAAGGAGGTCAGCCCCAGCATTTT. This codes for CASSLKGGQPQHF.

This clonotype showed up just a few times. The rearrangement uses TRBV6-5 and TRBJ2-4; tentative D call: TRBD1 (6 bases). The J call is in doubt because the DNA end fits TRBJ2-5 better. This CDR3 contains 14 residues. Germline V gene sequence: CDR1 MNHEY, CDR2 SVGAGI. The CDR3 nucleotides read TGTGCCAGCGGGGGCCGACGACAAAAAGAGACCCAGTACTTC. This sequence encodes CASGGRRQKETQYF.

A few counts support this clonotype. The CDR3 coding sequence is TGTGCCAGCAGCCAAGGTGTCGCAGGGGGTGGGGAGACCCAGTACTTC. This encodes CASSQGVAGGGETQYF. This chain joins TRBV4-2 and TRBJ2-5; 7 nucleotides align to TRBD1. The J segment lost 5 bases and the V segment lost 1 base, leaving 10 bases of the junction unmatched. Germline V CDR1 and CDR2: LGHNA, YNFKEQ. This CDR3 has 16 amino acids.

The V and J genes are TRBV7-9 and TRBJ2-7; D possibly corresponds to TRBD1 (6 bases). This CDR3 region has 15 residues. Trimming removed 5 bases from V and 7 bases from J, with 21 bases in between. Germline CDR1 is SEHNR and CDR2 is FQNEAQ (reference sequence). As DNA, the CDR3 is TGTGCCAGCAGCAAACAGGGAACTCGGTACAATGAGCAGTACTTC. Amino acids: CASSKQGTRYNEQYF.

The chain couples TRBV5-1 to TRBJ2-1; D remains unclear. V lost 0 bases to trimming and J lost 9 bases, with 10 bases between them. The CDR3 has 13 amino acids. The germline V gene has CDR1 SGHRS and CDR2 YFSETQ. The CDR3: CASSLGTLAEQFF. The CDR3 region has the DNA TGCGCCAGCAGCTTGGGAACCCTTGCTGAGCAGTTCTTC.

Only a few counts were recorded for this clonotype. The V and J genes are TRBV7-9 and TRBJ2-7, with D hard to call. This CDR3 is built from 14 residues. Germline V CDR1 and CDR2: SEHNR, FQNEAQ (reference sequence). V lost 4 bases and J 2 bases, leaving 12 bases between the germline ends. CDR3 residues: CASSSKRTPYEQYF. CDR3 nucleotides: TGTGCCAGCAGCTCGAAACGGACGCCCTACGAGCAGTACTTC.

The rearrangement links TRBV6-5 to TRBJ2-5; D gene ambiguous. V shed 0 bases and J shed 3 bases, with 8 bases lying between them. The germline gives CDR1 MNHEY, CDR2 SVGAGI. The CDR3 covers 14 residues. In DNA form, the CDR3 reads TGTGCCAGCAGTTACTCGCAGGCTGAAGAGACCCAGTACTTC. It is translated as CASSYSQAEETQYF.

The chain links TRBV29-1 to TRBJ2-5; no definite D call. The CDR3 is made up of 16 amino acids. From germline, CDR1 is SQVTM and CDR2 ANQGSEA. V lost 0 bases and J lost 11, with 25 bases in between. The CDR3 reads CSVEDRASQAHNEQYF. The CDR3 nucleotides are TGCAGCGTTGAAGATCGAGCGAGTCAAGCCCACAATGAGCAGTACTTC.

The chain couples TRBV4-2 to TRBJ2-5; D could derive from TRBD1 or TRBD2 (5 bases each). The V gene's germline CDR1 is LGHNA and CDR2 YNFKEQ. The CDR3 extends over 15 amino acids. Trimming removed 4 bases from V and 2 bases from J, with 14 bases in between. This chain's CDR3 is CASSPYSGRQETQYF. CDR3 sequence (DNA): TGTGCCAGCAGCCCGTATTCAGGGAGACAAGAGACCCAGTACTTC.

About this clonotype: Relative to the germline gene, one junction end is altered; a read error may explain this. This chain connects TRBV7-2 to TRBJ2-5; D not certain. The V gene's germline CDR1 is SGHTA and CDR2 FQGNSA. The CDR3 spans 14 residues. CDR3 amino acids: CVSSPWWGQETQYF. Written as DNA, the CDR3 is TGTGTCAGCAGTCCCTGGTGGGGTCAAGAGACCCAGTACTTC.

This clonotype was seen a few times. The CDR3 sequence: CASSFRAGVDEQFF. Written as DNA, the CDR3 is TGTGCCAGCAGCTTTCGAGCGGGAGTGGATGAGCAGTTCTTC. This chain connects TRBV7-9 to TRBJ2-1, with 8 bases aligning to TRBD2. Trimming took 3 bases from V and 8 from J; bases not matched to a gene: 6. Germline V gives CDR1 SEHNR, CDR2 FQNEAQ (reference sequence). This CDR3 is built from 14 residues.

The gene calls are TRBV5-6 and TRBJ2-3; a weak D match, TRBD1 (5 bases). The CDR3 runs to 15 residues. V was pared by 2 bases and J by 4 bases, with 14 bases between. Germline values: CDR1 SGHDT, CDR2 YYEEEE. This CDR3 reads CASSFRTRQADTQYF. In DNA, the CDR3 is TGTGCCAGCAGCTTCAGGACACGCCAGGCAGATACGCAGTATTTT.

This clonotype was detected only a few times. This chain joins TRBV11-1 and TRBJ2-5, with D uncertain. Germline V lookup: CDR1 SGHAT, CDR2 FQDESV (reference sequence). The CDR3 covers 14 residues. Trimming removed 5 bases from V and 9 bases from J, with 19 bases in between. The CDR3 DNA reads TGTGCCAGCAGCCAAGACGACGGACGTGTGGCCCAGTACTTC. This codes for CASSQDDGRVAQYF.

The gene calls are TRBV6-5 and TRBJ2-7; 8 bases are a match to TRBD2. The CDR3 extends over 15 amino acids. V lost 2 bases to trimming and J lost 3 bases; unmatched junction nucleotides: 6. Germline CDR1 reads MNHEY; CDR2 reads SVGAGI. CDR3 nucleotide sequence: TGTGCCAGCAGTTACAACGGGAGGGCCCTCTACGAGCAGTACTTC. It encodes CASSYNGRALYEQYF.

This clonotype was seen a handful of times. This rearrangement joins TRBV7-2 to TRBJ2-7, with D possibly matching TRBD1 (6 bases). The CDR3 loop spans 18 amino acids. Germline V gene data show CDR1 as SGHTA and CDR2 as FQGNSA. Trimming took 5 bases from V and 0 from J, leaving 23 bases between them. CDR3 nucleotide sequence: TGTGCCAGCAGCCTTCGACCGCTGGACAGCAGATACTCCTACGAGCAGTACTTC. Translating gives CASSLRPLDSRYSYEQYF.

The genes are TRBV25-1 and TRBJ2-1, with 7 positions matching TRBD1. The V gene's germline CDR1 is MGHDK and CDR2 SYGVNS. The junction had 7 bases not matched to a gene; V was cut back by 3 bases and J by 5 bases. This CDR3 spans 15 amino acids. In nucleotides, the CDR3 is TGTGCCAGCAGTGATTCGGGACAGTTACACAATGAGCAGTTCTTC. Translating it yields CASSDSGQLHNEQFF.

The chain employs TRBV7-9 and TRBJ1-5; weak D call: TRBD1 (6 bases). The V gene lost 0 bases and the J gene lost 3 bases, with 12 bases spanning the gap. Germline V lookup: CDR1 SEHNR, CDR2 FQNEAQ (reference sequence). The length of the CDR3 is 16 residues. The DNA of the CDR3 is TGTGCCAGCAGCTTAGCCGGGGGGCCCCCCAATCAGCCCCAGCATTTT. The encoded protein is CASSLAGGPPNQPQHF.

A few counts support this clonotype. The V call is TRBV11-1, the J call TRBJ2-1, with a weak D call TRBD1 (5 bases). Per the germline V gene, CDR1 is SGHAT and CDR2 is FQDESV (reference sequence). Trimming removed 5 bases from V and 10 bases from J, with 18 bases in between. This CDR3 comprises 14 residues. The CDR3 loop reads CASSPLGASDEQFF. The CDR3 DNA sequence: TGTGCCAGCAGCCCCCTAGGGGCTAGTGACGAGCAGTTCTTC.

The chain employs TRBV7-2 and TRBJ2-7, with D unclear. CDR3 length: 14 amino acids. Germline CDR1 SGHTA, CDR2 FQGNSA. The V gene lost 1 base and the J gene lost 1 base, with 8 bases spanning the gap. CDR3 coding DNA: TGTGCCAGCAGCTTAGGGCATGGATCCTACGAGCAGTACTTC. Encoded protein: CASSLGHGSYEQYF.

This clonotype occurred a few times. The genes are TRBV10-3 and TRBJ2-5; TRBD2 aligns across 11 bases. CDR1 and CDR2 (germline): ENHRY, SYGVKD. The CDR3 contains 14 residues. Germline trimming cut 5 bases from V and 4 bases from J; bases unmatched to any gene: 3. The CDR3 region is CAISTSGGGETQYF. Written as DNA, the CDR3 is TGTGCCATCAGTACTAGCGGGGGTGGAGAGACCCAGTACTTC.

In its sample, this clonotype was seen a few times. The CDR3: CASSFLQEAFF. DNA for the CDR3: TGTGCCAGCAGCTTTCTACAAGAAGCTTTCTTT. The J gene is TRBJ1-1, the V gene TRBV5-6; the D is unclear. Trimming took 2 bases from V and 8 from J, leaving 7 bases between them. Germline V CDR1 and CDR2: SGHDT, YYEEEE. The CDR3 covers 11 residues.